This T cell receptor (beta chain) was retrieved from a study of CD8 T cells in ankylosing spondylitis. Overall study results and limits: Disease-linked clones were found to be CD8+ and relatively rare in peripheral blood.

TCRdb itself ran the 5' RACE reads through MiXCR, one entry per CDR3 protein. The sample has around 120,000 distinct CDR3 sequences; around 9.7% are singletons. From germline, CDR1 is MNHEY and CDR2 SVGEGT. The CDR3 has 15 residues. V was clipped by 6 bases and J by 2 bases; unmatched bases: 8. On this clonotype: Its antigen is still unknown.

This receptor was taken from a male donor with ankylosing spondylitis or in good health (not recorded which). The sequenced material came from blood, either unsorted or a sorted T cell fraction (not recorded which). This chain connects TRBV6-2 or TRBV6-3 to TRBJ2-7; 9 bases align to TRBD2. This CDR3 reads CASRPRTSVPYEQYF. The CDR3 DNA sequence: TGTGCCAGCAGACCTAGGACTAGCGTTCCCTACGAGCAGTACTTC.